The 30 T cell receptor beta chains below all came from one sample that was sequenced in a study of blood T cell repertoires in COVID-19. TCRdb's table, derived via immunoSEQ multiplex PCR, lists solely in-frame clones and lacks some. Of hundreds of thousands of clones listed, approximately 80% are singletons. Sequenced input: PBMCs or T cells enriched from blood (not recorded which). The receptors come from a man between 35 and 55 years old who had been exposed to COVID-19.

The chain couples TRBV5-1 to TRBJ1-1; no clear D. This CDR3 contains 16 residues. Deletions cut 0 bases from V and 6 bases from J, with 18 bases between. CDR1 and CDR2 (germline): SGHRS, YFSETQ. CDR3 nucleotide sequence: TGCGCCAGCAGCTTGGTACCTTACGGGAGGGCAGCTGAAGCTTTCTTT. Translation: CASSLVPYGRAAEAFF.

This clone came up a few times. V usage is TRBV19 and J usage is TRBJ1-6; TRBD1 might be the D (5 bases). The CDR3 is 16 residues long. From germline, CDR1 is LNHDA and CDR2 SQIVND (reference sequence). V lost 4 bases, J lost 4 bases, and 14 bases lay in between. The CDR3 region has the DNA TGTGCCAGTAGTACTACAGGTAGCAGTTATAATTCACCCCTCCACTTT. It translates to CASSTTGSSYNSPLHF.

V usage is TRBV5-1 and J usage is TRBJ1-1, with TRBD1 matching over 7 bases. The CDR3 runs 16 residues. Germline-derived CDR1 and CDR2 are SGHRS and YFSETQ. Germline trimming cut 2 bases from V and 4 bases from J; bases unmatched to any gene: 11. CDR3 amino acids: CASSLGDRHTGTEAFF. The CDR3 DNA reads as TGCGCCAGCAGCTTAGGGGACAGACATACAGGCACTGAAGCTTTCTTT.

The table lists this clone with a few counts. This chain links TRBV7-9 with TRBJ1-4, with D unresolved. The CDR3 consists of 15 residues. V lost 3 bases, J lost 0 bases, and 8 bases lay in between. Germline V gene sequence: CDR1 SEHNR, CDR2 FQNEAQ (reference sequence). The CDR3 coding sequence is TGTGCCAGCAGCTTTGGCAGCGCAACTAATGAAAAACTGTTTTTT. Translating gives CASSFGSATNEKLFF.

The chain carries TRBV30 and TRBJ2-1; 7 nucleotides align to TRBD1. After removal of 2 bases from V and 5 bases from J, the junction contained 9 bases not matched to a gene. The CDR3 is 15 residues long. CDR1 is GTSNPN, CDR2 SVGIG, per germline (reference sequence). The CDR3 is CAWSRGGAGNNEQFF. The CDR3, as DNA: TGTGCCTGGAGTCGAGGGGGCGCAGGAAACAATGAGCAGTTCTTC.

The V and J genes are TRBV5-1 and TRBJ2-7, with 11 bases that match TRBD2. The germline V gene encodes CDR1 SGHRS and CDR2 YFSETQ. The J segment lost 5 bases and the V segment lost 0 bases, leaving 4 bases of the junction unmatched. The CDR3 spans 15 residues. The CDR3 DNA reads TGCGCCAGCAGCTTGGGTAGCGGGAGGGCCCACGAGCAGTACTTC. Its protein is CASSLGSGRAHEQYF.

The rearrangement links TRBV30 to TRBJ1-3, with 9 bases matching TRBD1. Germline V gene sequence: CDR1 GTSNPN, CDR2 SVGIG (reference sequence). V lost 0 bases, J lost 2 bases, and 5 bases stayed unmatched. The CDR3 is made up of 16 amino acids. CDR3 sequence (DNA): TGTGCCTGGAGTGTAACAGGGGGCGCCACTGGAAACACCATATATTTT. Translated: CAWSVTGGATGNTIYF.

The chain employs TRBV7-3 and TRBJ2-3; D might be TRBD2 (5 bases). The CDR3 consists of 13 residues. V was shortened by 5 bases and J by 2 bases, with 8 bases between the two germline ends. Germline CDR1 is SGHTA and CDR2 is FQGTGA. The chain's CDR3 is CASSAGDTDTQYF. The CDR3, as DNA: TGTGCCAGCAGCGCCGGGGACACAGATACGCAGTATTTT.

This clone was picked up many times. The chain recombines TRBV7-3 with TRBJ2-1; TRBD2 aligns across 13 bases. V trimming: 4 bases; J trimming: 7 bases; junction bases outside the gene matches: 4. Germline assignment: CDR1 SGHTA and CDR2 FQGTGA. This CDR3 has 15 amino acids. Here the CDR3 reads CASSSLAGGLNEQFF. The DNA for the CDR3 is TGTGCCAGCAGCTCACTAGCGGGAGGGCTTAATGAGCAGTTCTTC.

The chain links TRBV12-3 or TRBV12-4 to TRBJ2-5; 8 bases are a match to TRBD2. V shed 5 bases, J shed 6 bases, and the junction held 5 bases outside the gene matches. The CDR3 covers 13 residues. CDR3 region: CASSLSGRQTQYF. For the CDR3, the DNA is TGTGCCAGCAGTCTGAGCGGGAGACAGACCCAGTACTTC.

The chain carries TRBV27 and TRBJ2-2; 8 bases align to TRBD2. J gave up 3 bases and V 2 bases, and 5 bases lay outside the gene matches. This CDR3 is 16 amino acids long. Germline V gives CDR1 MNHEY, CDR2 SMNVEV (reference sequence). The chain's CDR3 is CASSLSLAGDTGELFF. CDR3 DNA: TGTGCCAGCAGTTTAAGCCTAGCGGGTGACACCGGGGAGCTGTTTTTT.

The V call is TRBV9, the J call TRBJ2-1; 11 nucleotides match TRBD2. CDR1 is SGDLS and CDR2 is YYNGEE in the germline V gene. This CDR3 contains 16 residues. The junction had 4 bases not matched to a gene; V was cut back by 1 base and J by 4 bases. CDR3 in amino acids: CASSVRRTSGYNEQFF. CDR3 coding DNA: TGTGCCAGCAGCGTACGTCGGACTAGCGGGTACAATGAGCAGTTCTTC.

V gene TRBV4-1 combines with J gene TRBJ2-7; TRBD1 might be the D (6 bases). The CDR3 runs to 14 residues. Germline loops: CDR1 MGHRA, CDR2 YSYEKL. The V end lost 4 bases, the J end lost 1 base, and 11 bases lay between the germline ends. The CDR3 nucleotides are TGCGCCAGCAGCCCCAGTGGGACATCCTACGAGCAGTACTTC. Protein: CASSPSGTSYEQYF.

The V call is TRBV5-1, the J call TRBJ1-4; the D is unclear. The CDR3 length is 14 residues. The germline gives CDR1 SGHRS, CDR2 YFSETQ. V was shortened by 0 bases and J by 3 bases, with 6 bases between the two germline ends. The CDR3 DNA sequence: TGCGCCAGCAGCTTGGCAATTTCTAATGAAAAACTGTTTTTT. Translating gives CASSLAISNEKLFF. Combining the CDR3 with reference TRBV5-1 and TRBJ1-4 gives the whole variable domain KAGVTQTPRYLIKTRGQQVTLSCSPISGHRSVSWYQQTPGQGLQFLFEYFSETQRNKGNFPGRFSGRQFSNSRSEMNVSTLELGDSALYLCASSLAISNEKLFFGSGTQLSVL.

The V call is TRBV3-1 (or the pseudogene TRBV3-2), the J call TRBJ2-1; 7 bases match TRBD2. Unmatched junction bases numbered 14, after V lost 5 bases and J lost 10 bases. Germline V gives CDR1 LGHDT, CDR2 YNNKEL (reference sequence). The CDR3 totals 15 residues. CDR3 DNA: TGTGCCAGCAGCGCCCCTAGCGGCGGCATAAGGGAGCAGTTCTTC. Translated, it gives CASSAPSGGIREQFF.

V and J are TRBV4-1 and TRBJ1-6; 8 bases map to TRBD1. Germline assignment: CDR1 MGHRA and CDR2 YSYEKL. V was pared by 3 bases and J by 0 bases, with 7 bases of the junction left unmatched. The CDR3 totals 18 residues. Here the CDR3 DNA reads TGCGCCAGCAGCCAGATAACAGGGGGGAGCTCCTATAATTCACCCCTCCACTTT. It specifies CASSQITGGSSYNSPLHF.

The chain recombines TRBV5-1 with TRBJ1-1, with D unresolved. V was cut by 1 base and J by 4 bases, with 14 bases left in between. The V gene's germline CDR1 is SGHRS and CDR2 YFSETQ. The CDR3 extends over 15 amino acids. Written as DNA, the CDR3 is TGCGCCAGCAGCTTGTTGAGGGAGTCGGGCACTGAAGCTTTCTTT. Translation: CASSLLRESGTEAFF.

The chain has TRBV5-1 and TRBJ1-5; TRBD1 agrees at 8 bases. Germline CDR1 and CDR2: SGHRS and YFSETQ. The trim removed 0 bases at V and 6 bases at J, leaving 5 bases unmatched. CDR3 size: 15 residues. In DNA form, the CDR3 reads TGCGCCAGCAGCTTGGACCAGGGGGCGGGTCAGCCCCAGCATTTT. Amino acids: CASSLDQGAGQPQHF.

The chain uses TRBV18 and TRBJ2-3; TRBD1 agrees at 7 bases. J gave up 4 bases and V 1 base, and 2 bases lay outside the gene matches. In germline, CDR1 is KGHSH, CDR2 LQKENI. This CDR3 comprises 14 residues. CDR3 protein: CASSPLGTADTQYF. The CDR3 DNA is TGTGCCAGCTCACCACTCGGGACAGCAGATACGCAGTATTTT.

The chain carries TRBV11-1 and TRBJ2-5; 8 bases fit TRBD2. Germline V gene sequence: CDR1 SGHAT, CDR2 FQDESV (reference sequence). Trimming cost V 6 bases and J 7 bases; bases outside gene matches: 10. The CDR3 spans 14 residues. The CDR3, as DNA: TGTGCCAGCAGTTCCACTAGCGGCACGTGGACCCAGTACTTC. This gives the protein CASSSTSGTWTQYF.

DNA for the CDR3: TGTGCCAGCAGCAAAGCAGACTTTGGGGGACTCAAGGGTTTACCCCTCCACTTT. Amino acids: CASSKADFGGLKGLPLHF. The chain couples TRBV21-1 to TRBJ1-6. TRBV21-1 is a pseudogene locus. This CDR3 is 18 amino acids long.

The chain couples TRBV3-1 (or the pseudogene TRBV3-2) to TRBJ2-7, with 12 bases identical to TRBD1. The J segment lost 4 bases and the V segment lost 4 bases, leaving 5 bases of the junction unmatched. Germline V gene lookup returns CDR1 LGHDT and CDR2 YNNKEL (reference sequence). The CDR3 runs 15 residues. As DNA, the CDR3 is TGTGCCAGCAGCCGAGGGACAGGGGGCATGTACGAGCAGTACTTC. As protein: CASSRGTGGMYEQYF.

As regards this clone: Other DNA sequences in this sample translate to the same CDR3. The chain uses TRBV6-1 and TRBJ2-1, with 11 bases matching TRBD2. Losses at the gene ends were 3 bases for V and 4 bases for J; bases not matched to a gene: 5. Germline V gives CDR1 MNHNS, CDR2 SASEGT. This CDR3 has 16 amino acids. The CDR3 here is CASSERGTSGYNEQFF. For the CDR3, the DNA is TGTGCCAGCAGTGAGCGTGGGACTAGCGGTTACAATGAGCAGTTCTTC.

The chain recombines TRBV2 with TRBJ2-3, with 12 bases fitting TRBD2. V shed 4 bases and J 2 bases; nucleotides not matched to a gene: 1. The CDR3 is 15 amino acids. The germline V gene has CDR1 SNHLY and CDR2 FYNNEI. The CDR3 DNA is TGTGCCAGCAGTGGACTAGCGGGGGTCACAGATACGCAGTATTTT. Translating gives CASSGLAGVTDTQYF.

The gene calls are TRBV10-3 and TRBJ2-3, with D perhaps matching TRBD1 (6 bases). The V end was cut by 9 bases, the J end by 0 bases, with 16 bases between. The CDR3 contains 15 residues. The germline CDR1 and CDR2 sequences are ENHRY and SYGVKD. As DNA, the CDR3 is TGTGCCATTTCCCAGGGGAGCGGAAGCACAGATACGCAGTATTTT. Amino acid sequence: CAISQGSGSTDTQYF.

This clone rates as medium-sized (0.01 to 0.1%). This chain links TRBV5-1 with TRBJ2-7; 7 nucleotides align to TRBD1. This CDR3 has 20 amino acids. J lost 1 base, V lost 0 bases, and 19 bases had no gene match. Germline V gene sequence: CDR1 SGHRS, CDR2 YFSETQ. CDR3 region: CASSLEIRRFRDSRSYEQYF. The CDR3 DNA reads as TGCGCCAGCAGCTTGGAGATACGTCGGTTTCGGGACAGCCGTTCCTACGAGCAGTACTTC.

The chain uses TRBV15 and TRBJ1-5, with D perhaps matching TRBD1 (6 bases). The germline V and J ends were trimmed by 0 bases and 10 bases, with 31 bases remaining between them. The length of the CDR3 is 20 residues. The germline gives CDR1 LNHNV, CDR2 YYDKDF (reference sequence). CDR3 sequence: CATSRDPPPTGTAVKEPQHF. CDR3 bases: TGTGCCACCAGCAGAGATCCCCCCCCCACAGGGACCGCCGTCAAGGAACCCCAGCATTTT.

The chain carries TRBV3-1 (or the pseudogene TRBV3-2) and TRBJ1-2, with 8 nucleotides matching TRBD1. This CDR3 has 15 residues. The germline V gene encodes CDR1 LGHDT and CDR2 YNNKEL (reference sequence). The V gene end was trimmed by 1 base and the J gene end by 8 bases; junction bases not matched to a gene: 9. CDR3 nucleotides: TGTGCCAGCAGCCAAGTGCGACAGGGGAGGCGAGGCTACACCTTC. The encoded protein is CASSQVRQGRRGYTF.

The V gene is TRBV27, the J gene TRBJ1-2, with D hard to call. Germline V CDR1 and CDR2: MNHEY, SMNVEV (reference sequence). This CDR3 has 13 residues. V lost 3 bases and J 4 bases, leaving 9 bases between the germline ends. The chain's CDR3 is CASSFSQLYGYTF. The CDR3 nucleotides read TGTGCCAGCAGTTTCTCACAGCTCTATGGCTACACCTTC.

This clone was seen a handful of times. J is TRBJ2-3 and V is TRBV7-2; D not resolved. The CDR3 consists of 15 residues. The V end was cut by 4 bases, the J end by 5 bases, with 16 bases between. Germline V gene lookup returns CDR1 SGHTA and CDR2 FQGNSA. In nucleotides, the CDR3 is TGTGCCAGCAGCTCGACTGTCCGGGTGGGAGATACGCAGTATTTT. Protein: CASSSTVRVGDTQYF.